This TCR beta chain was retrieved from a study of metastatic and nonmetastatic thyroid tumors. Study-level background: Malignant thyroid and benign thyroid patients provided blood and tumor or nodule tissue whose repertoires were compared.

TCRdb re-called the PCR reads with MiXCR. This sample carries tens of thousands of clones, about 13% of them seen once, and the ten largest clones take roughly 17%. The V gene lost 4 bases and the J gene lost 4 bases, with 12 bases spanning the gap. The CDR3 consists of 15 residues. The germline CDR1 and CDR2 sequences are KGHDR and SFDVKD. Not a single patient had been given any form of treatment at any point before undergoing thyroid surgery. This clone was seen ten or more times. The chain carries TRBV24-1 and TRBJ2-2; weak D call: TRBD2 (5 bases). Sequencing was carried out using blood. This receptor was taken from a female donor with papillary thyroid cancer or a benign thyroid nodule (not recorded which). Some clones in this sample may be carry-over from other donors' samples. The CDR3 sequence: CATSERTQITGELFF. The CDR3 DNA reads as TGTGCCACCAGTGAACGGACTCAAATCACCGGGGAGCTGTTTTTT.